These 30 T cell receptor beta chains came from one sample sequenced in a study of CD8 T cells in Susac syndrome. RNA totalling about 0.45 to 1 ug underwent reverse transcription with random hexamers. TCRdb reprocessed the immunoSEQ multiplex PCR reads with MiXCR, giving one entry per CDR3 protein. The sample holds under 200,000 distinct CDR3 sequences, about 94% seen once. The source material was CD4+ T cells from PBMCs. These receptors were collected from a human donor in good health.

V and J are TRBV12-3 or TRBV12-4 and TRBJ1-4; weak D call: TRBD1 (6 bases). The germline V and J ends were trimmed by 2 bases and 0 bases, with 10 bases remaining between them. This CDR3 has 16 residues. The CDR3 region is CASSLTGIATNEKLFF. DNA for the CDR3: TGTGCCAGCAGTTTAACAGGGATTGCAACTAATGAAAAACTGTTTTTT.

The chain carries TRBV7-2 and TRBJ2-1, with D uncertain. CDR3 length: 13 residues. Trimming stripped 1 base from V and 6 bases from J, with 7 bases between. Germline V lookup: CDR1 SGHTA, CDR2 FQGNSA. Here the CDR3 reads CASSLGPVNEQFF. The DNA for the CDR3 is TGTGCCAGCAGCTTAGGACCAGTCAATGAGCAGTTCTTC. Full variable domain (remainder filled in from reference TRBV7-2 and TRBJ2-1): GAGVSQSPSNKVTEKGKDVELRCDPISGHTALYWYRQSLGQGLEFLIYFQGNSAPDKSGLPSDRFSAERTGGSVSTLTIQRTQQEDSAVYLCASSLGPVNEQFFGPGTRLTVL.

CDR3 amino acids: CSGRLTGGLQETQYF. In nucleotides, the CDR3 is TGCAGCGGACGATTGACAGGGGGCCTACAAGAGACCCAGTACTTC. V usage is TRBV29-1 and J usage is TRBJ2-5; TRBD1 agrees at 10 bases. Germline values: CDR1 SQVTM, CDR2 ANQGSEA. The CDR3 is 15 amino acids. With V trimmed by 7 bases and J by 2 bases, 10 bases remained unmatched.

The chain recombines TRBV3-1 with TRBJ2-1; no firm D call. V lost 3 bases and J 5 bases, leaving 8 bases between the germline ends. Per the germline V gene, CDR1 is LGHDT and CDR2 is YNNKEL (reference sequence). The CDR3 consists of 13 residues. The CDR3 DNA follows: TGTGCCAGCAGCCAGGCCTGGGACAATGAGCAGTTCTTC. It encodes CASSQAWDNEQFF.

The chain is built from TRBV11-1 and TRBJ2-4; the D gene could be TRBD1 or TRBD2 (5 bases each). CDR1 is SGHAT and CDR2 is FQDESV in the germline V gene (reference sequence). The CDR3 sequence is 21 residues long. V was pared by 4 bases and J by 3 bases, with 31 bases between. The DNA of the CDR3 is TGTGCCAGCAGCTCCCGATCTAACAGGAACGCGGGCCCTTTAGGCAAAAACATTCAGTACTTC. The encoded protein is CASSSRSNRNAGPLGKNIQYF. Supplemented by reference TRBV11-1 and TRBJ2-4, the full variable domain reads EAEVAQSPRYKITEKSQAVAFWCDPISGHATLYWYRQILGQGPELLVQFQDESVVDDSQLPKDRFSAERLKGVDSTLKIQPAELGDSAMYLCASSSRSNRNAGPLGKNIQYFGAGTRLSVL.

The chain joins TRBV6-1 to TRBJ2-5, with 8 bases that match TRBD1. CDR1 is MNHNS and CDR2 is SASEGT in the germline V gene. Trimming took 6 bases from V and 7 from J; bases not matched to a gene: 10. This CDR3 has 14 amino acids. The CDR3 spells CASRATGGRVTQYF. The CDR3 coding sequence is TGTGCCAGCAGAGCTACAGGGGGGCGCGTGACCCAGTACTTC.

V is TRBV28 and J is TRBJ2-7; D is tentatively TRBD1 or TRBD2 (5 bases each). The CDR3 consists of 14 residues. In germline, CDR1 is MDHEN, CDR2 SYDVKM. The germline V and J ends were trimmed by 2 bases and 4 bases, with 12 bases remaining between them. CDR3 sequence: CASSLIGAGYEQYF. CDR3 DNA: TGTGCCAGCAGTTTAATCGGGGCGGGTTACGAGCAGTACTTC.

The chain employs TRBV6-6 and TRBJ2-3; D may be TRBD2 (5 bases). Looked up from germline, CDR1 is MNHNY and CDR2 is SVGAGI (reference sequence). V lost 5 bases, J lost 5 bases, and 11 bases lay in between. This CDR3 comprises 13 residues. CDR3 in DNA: TGTGCCAGCAGTCGAGACGAGGGAGATACGCAGTATTTT. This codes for CASSRDEGDTQYF.

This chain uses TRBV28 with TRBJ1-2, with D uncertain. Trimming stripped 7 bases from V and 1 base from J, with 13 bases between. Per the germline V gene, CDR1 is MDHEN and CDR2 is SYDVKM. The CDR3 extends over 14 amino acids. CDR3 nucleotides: TGTGCCAGCATTACCGAGAGACTTAACTATGGCTACACCTTC. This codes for CASITERLNYGYTF.

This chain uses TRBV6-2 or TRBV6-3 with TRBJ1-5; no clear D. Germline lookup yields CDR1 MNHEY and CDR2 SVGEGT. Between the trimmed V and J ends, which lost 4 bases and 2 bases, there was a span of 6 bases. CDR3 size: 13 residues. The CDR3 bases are TGTGCCAGCAGTTTTAATGGCAATCAGCCCCAGCATTTT. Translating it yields CASSFNGNQPQHF.

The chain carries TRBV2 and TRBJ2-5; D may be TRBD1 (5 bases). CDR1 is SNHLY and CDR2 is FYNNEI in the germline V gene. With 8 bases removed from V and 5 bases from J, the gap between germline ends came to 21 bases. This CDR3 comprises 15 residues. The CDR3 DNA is TGTGCCAGCCGCCTCCAGGGCGCGGCTGGGGAGACCCAGTACTTC. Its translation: CASRLQGAAGETQYF.

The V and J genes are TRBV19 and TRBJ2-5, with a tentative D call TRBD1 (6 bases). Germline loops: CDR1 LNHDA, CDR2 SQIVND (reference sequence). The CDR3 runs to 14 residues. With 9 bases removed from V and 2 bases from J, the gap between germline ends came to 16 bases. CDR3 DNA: TGTGCCAGCCGGCGGCGGCAGGGGCAAGAGACCCAGTACTTC. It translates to CASRRRQGQETQYF. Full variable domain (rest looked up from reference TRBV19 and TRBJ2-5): DGGITQSPKYLFRKEGQNVTLSCEQNLNHDAMYWYRQDPGQGLRLIYYSQIVNDFQKGDIAEGYSVSREKKESFPLTVTSAQKNPTAFYLCASRRRQGQETQYFGPGTRLLVL.

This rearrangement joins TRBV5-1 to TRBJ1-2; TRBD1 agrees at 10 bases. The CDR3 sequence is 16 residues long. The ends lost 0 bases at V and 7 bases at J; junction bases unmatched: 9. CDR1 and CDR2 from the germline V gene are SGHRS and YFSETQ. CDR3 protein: CASSLDAGQGVSGYTF. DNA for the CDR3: TGCGCCAGCAGCTTGGATGCAGGACAGGGGGTCTCTGGCTACACCTTC.

The CDR3, as DNA: TGTGCCAGCAGCTTATCGGGGAGGACAGGGACCTACGAGCAGTACTTC. This gives the protein CASSLSGRTGTYEQYF. The genes are TRBV7-9 and TRBJ2-7; 8 bases are a match to TRBD1. The CDR3 runs 16 residues. The V and J ends lost 2 bases and 2 bases, in that order; junction bases with no gene match: 8. Looked up from germline, CDR1 is SEHNR and CDR2 is FQNEAQ (reference sequence).

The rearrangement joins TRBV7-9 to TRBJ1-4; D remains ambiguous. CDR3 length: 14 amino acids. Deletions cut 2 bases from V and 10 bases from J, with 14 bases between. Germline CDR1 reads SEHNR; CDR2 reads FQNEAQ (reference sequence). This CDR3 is CASSLQESRGKLFF. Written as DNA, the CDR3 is TGTGCCAGCAGCTTACAGGAATCCAGAGGAAAACTGTTTTTT.

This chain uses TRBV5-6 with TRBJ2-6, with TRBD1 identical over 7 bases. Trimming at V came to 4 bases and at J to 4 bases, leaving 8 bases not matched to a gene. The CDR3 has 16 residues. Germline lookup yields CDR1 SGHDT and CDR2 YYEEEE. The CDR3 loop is CASSLLGTAGANVLTF. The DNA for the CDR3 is TGTGCCAGCAGCCTCCTCGGGACAGCGGGGGCCAACGTCCTGACTTTC. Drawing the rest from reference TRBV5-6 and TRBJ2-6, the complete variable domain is DAGVTQSPTHLIKTRGQQVTLRCSPKSGHDTVSWYQQALGQGPQFIFQYYEEEERQRGNFPDRFSGHQFPNYSSELNVNALLLGDSALYLCASSLLGTAGANVLTFGAGSRLTVL.

CDR3 residues: CASRMTIDTQYF. The CDR3 DNA is TGTGCCAGCCGGATGACTATAGATACGCAGTATTTT. V gene TRBV2 combines with J gene TRBJ2-3; maybe TRBD2 (5 bases). The CDR3 sequence is 12 residues long. V lost 8 bases and J 5 bases, leaving 11 bases between the germline ends. Germline lookup yields CDR1 SNHLY and CDR2 FYNNEI.

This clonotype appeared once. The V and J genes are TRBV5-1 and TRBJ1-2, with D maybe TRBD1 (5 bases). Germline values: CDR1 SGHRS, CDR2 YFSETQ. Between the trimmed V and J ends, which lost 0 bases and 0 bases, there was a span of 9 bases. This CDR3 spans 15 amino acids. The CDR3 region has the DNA TGCGCCAGCAGCTTGGGTCAGGGTCCTAACTATGGCTACACCTTC. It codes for CASSLGQGPNYGYTF. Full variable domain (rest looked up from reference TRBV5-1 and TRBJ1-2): KAGVTQTPRYLIKTRGQQVTLSCSPISGHRSVSWYQQTPGQGLQFLFEYFSETQRNKGNFPGRFSGRQFSNSRSEMNVSTLELGDSALYLCASSLGQGPNYGYTFGSGTRLTVV.

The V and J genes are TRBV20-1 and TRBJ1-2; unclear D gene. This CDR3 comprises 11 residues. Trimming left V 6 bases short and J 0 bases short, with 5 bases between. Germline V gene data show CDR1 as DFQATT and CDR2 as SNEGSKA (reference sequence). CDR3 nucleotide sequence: TGCAGTGCGGGAGCTAACTATGGCTACACCTTC. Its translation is CSAGANYGYTF.

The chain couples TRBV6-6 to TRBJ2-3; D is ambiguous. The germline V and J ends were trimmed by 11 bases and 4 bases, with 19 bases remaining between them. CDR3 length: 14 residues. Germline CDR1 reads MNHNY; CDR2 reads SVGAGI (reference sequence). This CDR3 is CAPPYPVDPDTQYF. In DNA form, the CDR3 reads TGTGCCCCTCCGTACCCCGTGGATCCAGATACGCAGTATTTT.

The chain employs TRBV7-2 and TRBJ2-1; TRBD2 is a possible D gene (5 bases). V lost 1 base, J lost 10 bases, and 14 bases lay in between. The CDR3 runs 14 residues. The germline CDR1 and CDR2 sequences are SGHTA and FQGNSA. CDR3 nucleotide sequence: TGTGCCAGCAGCTTAGTTCAGTTATCGGGGGAGCAGTTCTTC. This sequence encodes CASSLVQLSGEQFF.

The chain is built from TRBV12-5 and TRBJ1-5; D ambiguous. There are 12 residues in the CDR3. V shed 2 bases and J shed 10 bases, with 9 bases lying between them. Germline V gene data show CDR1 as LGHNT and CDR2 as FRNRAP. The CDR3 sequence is CASGLRAGPQHF. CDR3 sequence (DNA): TGTGCTAGTGGTTTGCGGGCGGGCCCCCAGCATTTT.

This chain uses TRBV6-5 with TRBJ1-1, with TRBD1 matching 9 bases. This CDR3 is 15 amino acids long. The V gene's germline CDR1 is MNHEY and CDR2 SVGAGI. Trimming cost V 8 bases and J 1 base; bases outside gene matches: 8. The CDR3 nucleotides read TGTGCCAGCGGAGTACAGGGGGCGTCGAACACTGAAGCTTTCTTT. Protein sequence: CASGVQGASNTEAFF.

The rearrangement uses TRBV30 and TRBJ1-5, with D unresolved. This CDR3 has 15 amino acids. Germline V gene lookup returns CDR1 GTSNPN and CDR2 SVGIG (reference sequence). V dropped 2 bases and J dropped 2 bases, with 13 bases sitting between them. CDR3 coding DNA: TGTGCCTGGAGTACGGGGAATCGAGGCAATCAGCCCCAGCATTTT. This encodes CAWSTGNRGNQPQHF.

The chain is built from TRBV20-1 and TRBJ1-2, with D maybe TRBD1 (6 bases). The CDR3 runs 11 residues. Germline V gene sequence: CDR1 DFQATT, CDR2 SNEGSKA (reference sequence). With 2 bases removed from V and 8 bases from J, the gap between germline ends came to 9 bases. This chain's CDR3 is CSARQGIGYTF. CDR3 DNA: TGCAGTGCTAGACAGGGGATCGGCTACACCTTC.

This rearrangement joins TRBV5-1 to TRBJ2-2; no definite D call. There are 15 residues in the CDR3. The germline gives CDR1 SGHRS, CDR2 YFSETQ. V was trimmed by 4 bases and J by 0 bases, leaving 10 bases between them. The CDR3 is CASSLPSSNTGELFF. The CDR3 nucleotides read TGCGCCAGCAGCCTCCCCAGTTCGAACACCGGGGAGCTGTTTTTT.

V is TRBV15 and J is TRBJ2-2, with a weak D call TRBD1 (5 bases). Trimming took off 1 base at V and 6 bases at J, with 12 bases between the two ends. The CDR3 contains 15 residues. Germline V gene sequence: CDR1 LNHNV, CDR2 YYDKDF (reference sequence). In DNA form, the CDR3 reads TGTGCCACCAGCAGAGGGGTAGGGGATCCCGGGGAGCTGTTTTTT. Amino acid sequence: CATSRGVGDPGELFF. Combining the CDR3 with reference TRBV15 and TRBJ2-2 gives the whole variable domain DAMVIQNPRYQVTQFGKPVTLSCSQTLNHNVMYWYQQKSSQAPKLLFHYYDKDFNNEADTPDNFQSRRPNTSFCFLDIRSPGLGDTAMYLCATSRGVGDPGELFFGEGSRLTVL.

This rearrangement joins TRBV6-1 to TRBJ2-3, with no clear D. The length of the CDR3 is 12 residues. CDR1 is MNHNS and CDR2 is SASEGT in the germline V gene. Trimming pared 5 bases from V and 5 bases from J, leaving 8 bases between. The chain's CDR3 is CASSSDRDTQYF. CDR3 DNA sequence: TGTGCCAGCAGTTCTGACCGAGATACGCAGTATTTT.

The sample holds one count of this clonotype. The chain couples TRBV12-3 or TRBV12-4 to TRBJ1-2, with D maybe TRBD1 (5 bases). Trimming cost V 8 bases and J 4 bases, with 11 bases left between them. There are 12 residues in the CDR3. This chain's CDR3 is CASGPGGYGYTF. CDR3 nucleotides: TGTGCCAGCGGTCCCGGGGGCTATGGCTACACCTTC.

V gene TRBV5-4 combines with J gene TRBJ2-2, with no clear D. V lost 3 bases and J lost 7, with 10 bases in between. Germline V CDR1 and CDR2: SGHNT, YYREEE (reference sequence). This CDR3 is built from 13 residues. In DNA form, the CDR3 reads TGTGCCAGCAGCTCCGGGCCAGACGGGGAGCTGTTTTTT. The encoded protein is CASSSGPDGELFF.